Sequencing of this TCR beta chain was carried out in a study of beta chain features in type 1 diabetes. Overall study findings and caveats: In all four CD4+ subsets, TCRB CDR3 length was significantly, moderately reduced in type 1 diabetes. VDJ junctions in type 1 diabetes patients carried more deletions and fewer insertions. PCR might favor shorter templates, but any such skew would affect patients and controls equally.

The collection from each donor was one heparinised blood draw averaging about 116 mL. Purity above 98% was achieved in all sorted populations. Comments on this clone: Its target is unknown.

The authors reverse transcribed all of the isolated RNA, so sequencing captured expressed TCRB transcripts. Only in-frame clones appear in the TCRdb table, and some are missing; sequencing was by immunoSEQ multiplex PCR. The table lists about 650,000 clones, roughly 12% of them singletons, with more than 0.09% in the top ten. The receptor was derived from a man aged 25-40 years with type 1 diabetes. Sequencing was carried out using naive CD4+ T cells from blood.

The CDR3 coding sequence is TGCGCCAGCAGGAACGGCGGGGGGCGATACAATGAGCAGTTCTTC. Protein: CASRNGGGRYNEQFF. V is TRBV4-1 and J is TRBJ2-1; 8 bases line up with TRBD2. The CDR3 contains 15 residues. The germline gives CDR1 MGHRA, CDR2 YSYEKL. Germline trimming cut 6 bases from V and 4 bases from J; bases unmatched to any gene: 8.